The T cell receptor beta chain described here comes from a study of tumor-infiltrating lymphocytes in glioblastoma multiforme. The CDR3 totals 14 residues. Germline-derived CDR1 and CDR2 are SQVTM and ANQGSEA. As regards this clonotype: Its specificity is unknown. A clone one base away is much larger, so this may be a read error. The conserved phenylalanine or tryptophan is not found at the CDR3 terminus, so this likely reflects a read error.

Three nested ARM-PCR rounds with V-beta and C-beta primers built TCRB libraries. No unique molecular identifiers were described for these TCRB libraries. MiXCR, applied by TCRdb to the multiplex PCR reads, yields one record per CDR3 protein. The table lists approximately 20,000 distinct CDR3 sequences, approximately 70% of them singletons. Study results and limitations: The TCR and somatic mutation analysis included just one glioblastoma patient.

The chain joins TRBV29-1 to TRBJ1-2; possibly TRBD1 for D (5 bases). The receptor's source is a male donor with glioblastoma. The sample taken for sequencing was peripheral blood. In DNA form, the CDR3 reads TGCGGCGTTGAAGATCCGGGGGTAATCTATGGCTACACCCTC. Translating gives CGVEDPGVIYGYTL.